The 12 T cell receptor beta chains below come from one sample, sequenced in a study of T cell changes during pregnancy in multiple sclerosis (dated 2019 in TCRdb). The library relied on the immunoSEQ multiplex PCR assay. TCRdb took this table from immuneACCESS and kept in-frame rearrangements with V and J called. Such tables lack part of the clones; where checked against another copy, unresolved V genes explain under half of the gap, and the rest is unexplained. For this sample there are tens of thousands of clones; roughly nine tenths appear just once. Jointly, the top ten make up roughly 0.37% of the sample. Specimen: CD4+ T cells from peripheral blood mononuclear cells, collected before pregnancy. The receptors were gathered from a female donor with multiple sclerosis, enrolled in a pregnancy study.

This chain connects TRBV7-2 to TRBJ2-3; 8 bases line up with TRBD1. Trimming cost V 4 bases and J 9 bases; bases outside gene matches: 3. The germline CDR1 and CDR2 sequences are SGHTA and FQGNSA. The CDR3 contains 12 residues. CDR3 loop: CASSSTGDTQYF. Here the CDR3 DNA reads TGTGCCAGCAGCTCGACAGGGGACACGCAGTATTTT.

This chain links TRBV2 with TRBJ1-1, with D possibly TRBD1 on 5 matching bases. The CDR3 is 12 residues long. The V end was cut by 6 bases, the J end by 3 bases, with 8 bases between. Germline V gene lookup returns CDR1 SNHLY and CDR2 FYNNEI. As DNA, the CDR3 is TGTGCCAGCAGGGGGGGGTACACTGAAGCTTTCTTT. Residues: CASRGGYTEAFF.

The chain has TRBV19 and TRBJ2-3, with 7 bases lining up with TRBD2. The germline V gene has CDR1 LNHDA and CDR2 SQIVND (reference sequence). The CDR3 length is 13 residues. Unmatched junction bases numbered 2, after V lost 7 bases and J lost 1 base. The CDR3 DNA reads TGTGCCAGTATCACTAGCGGCACAGATACGCAGTATTTT. It yields the protein CASITSGTDTQYF.

The chain has TRBV7-2 and TRBJ1-5; D call uncertain. The V end lost 1 base, the J end lost 0 bases, and 10 bases lay between the germline ends. This CDR3 comprises 16 residues. CDR1 and CDR2 (germline): SGHTA, FQGNSA. The CDR3 region has the DNA TGTGCCAGCAGCTTAGTCGGGAGATATAGCAATCAGCCCCAGCATTTT. This translates into CASSLVGRYSNQPQHF.

V gene TRBV6-4 combines with J gene TRBJ1-2; 9 bases agree with TRBD1. The ends lost 5 bases at V and 6 bases at J; junction bases unmatched: 4. The CDR3 contains 13 residues. Germline V lookup: CDR1 MRHNA, CDR2 SNTAGT. The CDR3 protein is CASSMDRGDGYTF. CDR3 nucleotides: TGTGCCAGCAGTATGGACAGGGGAGATGGCTACACCTTC.

The rearrangement uses TRBV5-4 and TRBJ2-3; D might be TRBD2 (6 bases). The CDR3 extends over 15 amino acids. Germline lookup yields CDR1 SGHNT and CDR2 YYREEE (reference sequence). Trimming removed 0 bases from V and 0 bases from J, with 8 bases in between. CDR3 sequence: CASSLDGTSTDTQYF. In DNA form, the CDR3 reads TGTGCCAGCAGCTTGGATGGGACTAGCACAGATACGCAGTATTTT.

This chain uses TRBV6-1 with TRBJ1-1, with D tentatively TRBD1 (6 bases). Germline-derived CDR1 and CDR2 are MNHNS and SASEGT. The CDR3 has 14 residues. V shed 10 bases and J shed 4 bases, with 19 bases lying between them. DNA of the CDR3: TGTGCCACCCGAGGGGGGGGTGTTGTCACTGAAGCTTTCTTT. The encoded protein is CATRGGGVVTEAFF.

V gene TRBV7-7 combines with J gene TRBJ2-1, with 10 bases aligning to TRBD2. From germline, CDR1 is SSHAT and CDR2 FNYEAQ (reference sequence). The CDR3 has 15 amino acids. Trimming at V came to 1 base and at J to 8 bases, leaving 5 bases not matched to a gene. The CDR3 nucleotides read TGTGCCAGCAGCTTAGGACTAGCGGGCGGCGATGAGCAGTTCTTC. Protein sequence: CASSLGLAGGDEQFF.

The V call is TRBV11-3, the J call TRBJ2-2, with D possibly matching TRBD2 (6 bases). V shed 2 bases and J shed 7 bases, with 8 bases lying between them. This CDR3 contains 13 residues. From germline, CDR1 is SGHNT and CDR2 YENEEA. The CDR3 nucleotides read TGTGCCAGCAGCTTACGGGGGATCGGGGAGCTGTTTTTT. It codes for CASSLRGIGELFF.

The chain combines TRBV6-1 with TRBJ1-2; D perhaps matches TRBD1 (5 bases). Trimming took off 4 bases at V and 7 bases at J, with 19 bases between the two ends. CDR1 and CDR2 from the germline V gene are MNHNS and SASEGT. The CDR3 totals 15 residues. This chain's CDR3 is CASSVPRGIISGYTF. The CDR3 nucleotides are TGTGCCAGCAGTGTCCCTAGGGGAATAATCTCTGGCTACACCTTC.

The V gene is TRBV29-1, the J gene TRBJ1-1; 8 bases match TRBD1. The J segment lost 3 bases and the V segment lost 4 bases, leaving 4 bases of the junction unmatched. This CDR3 comprises 13 residues. Germline values: CDR1 SQVTM, CDR2 ANQGSEA. The CDR3 here is CSVATGGDTEAFF. CDR3 DNA sequence: TGCAGCGTTGCTACAGGGGGGGACACTGAAGCTTTCTTT.

This clone appeared a few times. For the CDR3, the DNA is TGTGCCAGCAAGCTAGCGGGAGCAGGGTACAATGAGCAGTTCTTC. It is translated as CASKLAGAGYNEQFF. This chain links TRBV5-4 with TRBJ2-1; 10 bases fit TRBD2. The trim removed 6 bases at V and 4 bases at J, leaving 7 bases unmatched. Germline CDR1 is SGHNT and CDR2 is YYREEE (reference sequence). This CDR3 has 15 amino acids. The whole variable domain, filled in from reference TRBV5-4 and TRBJ2-1, reads ETGVTQSPTHLIKTRGQQVTLRCSSQSGHNTVSWYQQALGQGPQFIFQYYREEENGRGNFPPRFSGLQFPNYSSELNVNALELDDSALYLCASKLAGAGYNEQFFGPGTRLTVL.